This T cell receptor (beta chain) appears in the sequencing data of a study of beta chain features in type 1 diabetes. The whole isolated RNA underwent reverse transcription, so sequencing captured expressed TCRB transcripts. The assay was immunoSEQ multiplex PCR, and TCRdb's table has in-frame clones only and misses some. The table has 100,000 to 150,000 clones, approximately 15% seen once. Study-level findings and limits: More deletions and fewer insertions at VDJ junctions were found in patients with type 1 diabetes. There was a moderate but significant shortening of TCRB CDR3s in all four CD4+ subsets of Type 1 diabetes patients. No resolution was reached here on whether HLA type influences TCRB rearrangement.

V trimming: 5 bases; J trimming: 5 bases; junction bases outside the gene matches: 5. The length of the CDR3 is 15 residues. Germline V gene lookup returns CDR1 SGHTA and CDR2 FQGTGA. This clone was seen repeatedly, ten times or more. The antigen is undetermined. The rearrangement uses TRBV7-3 and TRBJ2-3; 12 bases match TRBD2. The sequenced sample consisted of central memory CD4+ T cells from blood. The TCR sequence derives from a man aged 18-30 years with type 1 diabetes. Here the CDR3 reads CASSRTSGDRDTQYF. The CDR3 region has the DNA TGTGCCAGCAGCCGGACTAGCGGGGACCGAGATACGCAGTATTTT.